This T cell receptor (beta chain) was sequenced in a study of STAT5B mutations in CD4+ large granular lymphocyte leukemia. General study findings and limits: The CD4+ versus CD8+ T-LGLL clonality difference may reflect limited sample size. Top patient clones used TRBV06 genes more often: 8/27 versus 2/35 in controls. Main leukemic clonotypes were patient-specific, but roughly 25% appeared at low frequency elsewhere.

CDR3 size: 17 residues. Per the germline V gene, CDR1 is SGHNT and CDR2 is YYREEE (reference sequence). The germline V and J ends were trimmed by 4 bases and 5 bases, with 19 bases remaining between them. A word on this clone: Antigen specificity is unknown.

The protocol was immunoSEQ multiplex PCR, while the TCRdb copy is restricted to in-frame clones and leaves out a portion. The sample shows over 25,000 clones, roughly 79% of them seen only once. The receptor's source is a human donor in good health. Sequencing was performed on CD4+ T cells from blood buffy coats. The rearrangement joins TRBV5-4 to TRBJ1-6; D ambiguous. This CDR3 reads CASSPKYLQTDNSPLHF. The CDR3 nucleotides read TGTGCCAGCAGCCCGAAGTATCTGCAGACCGATAATTCACCCCTCCACTTT.